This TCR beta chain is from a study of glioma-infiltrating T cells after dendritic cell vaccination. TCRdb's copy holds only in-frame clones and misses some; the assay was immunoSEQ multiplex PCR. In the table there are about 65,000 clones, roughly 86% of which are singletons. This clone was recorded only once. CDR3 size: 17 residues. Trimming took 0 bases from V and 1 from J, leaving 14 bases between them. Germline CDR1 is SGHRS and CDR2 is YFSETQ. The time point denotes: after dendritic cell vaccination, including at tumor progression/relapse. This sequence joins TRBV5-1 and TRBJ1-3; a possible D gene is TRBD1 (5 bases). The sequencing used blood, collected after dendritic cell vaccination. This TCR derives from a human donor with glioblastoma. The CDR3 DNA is TGCGCCAGCAGCTTGGCCTTGGGAAGACAGTCTGGAAACACCATATATTTT. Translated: CASSLALGRQSGNTIYF. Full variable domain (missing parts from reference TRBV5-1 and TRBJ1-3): KAGVTQTPRYLIKTRGQQVTLSCSPISGHRSVSWYQQTPGQGLQFLFEYFSETQRNKGNFPGRFSGRQFSNSRSEMNVSTLELGDSALYLCASSLALGRQSGNTIYFGEGSWLTVV.